In its sample, the clone carrying this T cell receptor (beta chain) is medium-sized. These data originate in a study of CD4 and CD8 cells across lung adenocarcinoma regions. Per germline, CDR1 SGHNT and CDR2 YENEEA. This CDR3 region has 15 residues. Trimming removed 1 base from V and 0 bases from J, with 6 bases in between. TCRdb ran MiXCR on the PCR reads and lists one entry per CDR3 protein. Here the sample spans about 20,000 distinct CDR3 sequences, approximately 49% being singletons. The chain employs TRBV11-3 and TRBJ2-2; unclear D gene. Specimen: CD8+ T cells from the center of a lung tumor. This TCR came from a female donor with lung adenocarcinoma. The CD4 and CD8 labels of this study may be unreliable. The CDR3 loop reads CASSLGAANTGELFF. The CDR3 nucleotides read TGTGCCAGCAGCTTAGGCGCGGCGAACACCGGGGAGCTGTTTTTT.